The source of this TCR beta chain is a study of cytomegalovirus exposure and HLA in healthy donors. Comments on this clone: Its antigen is not known.

Primers: 60 Vbeta forward and 13 Jbeta reverse. Clones were sequenced by immunoSEQ multiplex PCR, and TCRdb holds only the in-frame ones, with some missing. The repertoire holds approximately 120,000 clones, with about 77% as singletons. The study, taken as a whole, reports: There were several of the most significant clusters that appeared linked to common viral pathogens in a later analysis.

Sequenced input: PBMCs. The origin of this receptor is a man aged 50 or older in good health and CMV-seronegative.

The CDR3 spells CAISESTGQPQHF. CDR3 nucleotide sequence: TGTGCCATCAGTGAGTCTACAGGCCAGCCCCAGCATTTT. The chain recombines TRBV10-3 with TRBJ1-5, with a weak D call TRBD1 (5 bases). V dropped 0 bases and J dropped 7 bases, with 7 bases sitting between them. The CDR3 extends over 13 amino acids. Germline assignment: CDR1 ENHRY and CDR2 SYGVKD.